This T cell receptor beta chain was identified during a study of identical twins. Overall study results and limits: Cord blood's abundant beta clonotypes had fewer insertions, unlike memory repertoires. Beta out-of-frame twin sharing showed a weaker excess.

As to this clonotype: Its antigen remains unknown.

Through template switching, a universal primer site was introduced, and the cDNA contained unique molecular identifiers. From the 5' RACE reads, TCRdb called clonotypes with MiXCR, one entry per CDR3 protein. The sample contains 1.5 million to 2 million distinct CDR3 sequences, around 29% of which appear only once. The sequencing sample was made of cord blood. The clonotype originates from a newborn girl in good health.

CDR3: CASSQDFHTYEQYF. CDR3 nucleotides: TGTGCCAGCAGCCAAGATTTCCACACCTACGAGCAGTACTTC. The chain joins TRBV3-1 to TRBJ2-7, with D unresolved. Trimming stripped 0 bases from V and 2 bases from J, with 8 bases between. The germline V gene encodes CDR1 LGHDT and CDR2 YNNKEL (reference sequence). This CDR3 contains 14 residues.